This TCR beta chain was sequenced for a study of blood T cell repertoires in COVID-19. The overall study: Italy, Spain and the United States were the sources of the convalescent and acute COVID-19 samples. PBMCs, B-cell-depleted T cells, or T cells provided the cDNA or gDNA that made up the material.

The CDR3 has 11 amino acids. V dropped 1 base and J dropped 11 bases, with 11 bases sitting between them. Germline lookup yields CDR1 GTSNPN and CDR2 SVGIG (reference sequence). Using immunoSEQ multiplex PCR, the repertoire was profiled, and TCRdb retains in-frame clones only, with some absent. Of under 250,000 clones in the sample, approximately 85% were seen once. The gene calls are TRBV30 and TRBJ1-1; D perhaps matches TRBD1 (5 bases). The receptor was isolated from a man in his fifties or sixties with acute or convalescent COVID-19. Material for sequencing was peripheral blood. The CDR3, as DNA: TGTGCCTGGAGTGAGTGGGGGAGGGCTTTCTTT. It translates to CAWSEWGRAFF.